The 21 T cell receptor beta chains below come from one sample, sequenced in a study of T cell responses to AZD1222 COVID-19 vaccine. Data came from immunoSEQ multiplex PCR; TCRdb stores just in-frame clones and leaves some out. The data contain around 150,000 clones, around 94% of them singletons. Sample: peripheral blood, taken on day 0 of AZD1222 vaccination. The receptor source for this set is an adult in good health.

This chain joins TRBV12-3 or TRBV12-4 and TRBJ1-5; D ambiguous. V dropped 3 bases and J dropped 7 bases, with 7 bases sitting between them. The CDR3 is made up of 12 amino acids. The CDR3 sequence: CASSLMGQPQHF. The DNA of the CDR3 is TGTGCCAGCAGTTTGATGGGCCAGCCCCAGCATTTT.

The CDR3 DNA sequence: TGTGCCAGCAGCCCCGCGCGGTTCGAGACCCCCACAGATACGCAGTATTTT. It specifies CASSPARFETPTDTQYF. The chain carries TRBV5-5 and TRBJ2-3; D is undetermined. The germline CDR1 and CDR2 sequences are SGHKS and YYEKEE (reference sequence). The CDR3 consists of 17 residues. The V end lost 4 bases, the J end lost 2 bases, and 20 bases lay between the germline ends.

The chain combines TRBV30 with TRBJ2-7; 10 nucleotides match TRBD2. This CDR3 has 14 amino acids. CDR1 and CDR2 (germline): GTSNPN, SVGIG (reference sequence). V dropped 4 bases and J dropped 4; count of bases not matched to a gene: 7. The CDR3 DNA sequence: TGTGCCTGGAAAAAGCGGGAGGGCCGGTACGAGCAGTACTTC. It is translated as CAWKKREGRYEQYF.

The rearrangement joins TRBV7-6 to TRBJ1-2; tentatively, D is TRBD1 (6 bases). Trimming pared 4 bases from V and 0 bases from J, leaving 15 bases between. The CDR3 contains 16 residues. Germline CDR1 reads SGHVS; CDR2 reads FNYEAQ. The CDR3 reads CASSSRTGTTNYGYTF. CDR3 nucleotides: TGTGCCAGCAGCTCGAGGACGGGGACAACTAACTATGGCTACACCTTC.

The chain has TRBV11-2 and TRBJ2-1; D remains ambiguous. This CDR3 has 14 residues. Germline values: CDR1 SGHAT, CDR2 FQNNGV. The V gene lost 0 bases and the J gene lost 7 bases, with 10 bases spanning the gap. CDR3 coding DNA: TGTGCCAGCAGCTTAGAAATCAGCGCGAATGAGCAGTTCTTC. This encodes CASSLEISANEQFF.

The chain couples TRBV5-6 to TRBJ2-7, with D unresolved. Germline values: CDR1 SGHDT, CDR2 YYEEEE. The ends were cut back, 6 bases at V and 0 bases at J, with 10 bases in the middle. This CDR3 has 13 amino acids. The DNA of the CDR3 is TGTGCCAGCAATGGGTACAGCTCCTACGAGCAGTACTTC. This encodes CASNGYSSYEQYF.

The chain uses TRBV11-1 and TRBJ2-7; 8 nucleotides agree with TRBD1. V gave up 5 bases and J gave up 2 bases; unmatched junction bases: 11. CDR3 length: 16 amino acids. Germline-derived CDR1 and CDR2 are SGHAT and FQDESV (reference sequence). The DNA for the CDR3 is TGTGCCAGCAGCCCTTACTCCGGGACAGGCCCCTACGAGCAGTACTTC. It codes for CASSPYSGTGPYEQYF.

V gene TRBV3-1 (or the pseudogene TRBV3-2) combines with J gene TRBJ2-7, with D maybe TRBD2 (6 bases). Trimming took 3 bases from V and 0 from J, leaving 15 bases between them. The CDR3 has 16 amino acids. Germline V lookup: CDR1 LGHDT, CDR2 YNNKEL (reference sequence). CDR3 bases: TGTGCCAGCAGCCAGGGGGACTTCTATTCCTCCTACGAGCAGTACTTC. Translated, it gives CASSQGDFYSSYEQYF.

The V gene is TRBV28, the J gene TRBJ2-5; 8 nucleotides match TRBD2. This CDR3 is built from 16 residues. Germline V CDR1 and CDR2: MDHEN, SYDVKM. V shed 8 bases, J shed 2 bases, and the junction held 13 bases outside the gene matches. Here the CDR3 reads CASSAFAGGSQETQYF. The CDR3 DNA sequence: TGTGCCAGCTCTGCCTTCGCGGGAGGCTCTCAAGAGACCCAGTACTTC. Full variable domain (outside the CDR3, taken from reference TRBV28 and TRBJ2-5): DVKVTQSSRYLVKRTGEKVFLECVQDMDHENMFWYRQDPGLGLRLIYFSYDVKMKEKGDIPEGYSVSREKKERFSLILESASTNQTSMYLCASSAFAGGSQETQYFGPGTRLLVL.

J is TRBJ2-7 and V is TRBV30; possibly TRBD1 for D (5 bases). The germline V gene has CDR1 GTSNPN and CDR2 SVGIG (reference sequence). This CDR3 spans 14 amino acids. Trimming took 2 bases from V and 4 from J, leaving 15 bases between them. The CDR3, as DNA: TGTGCCTGGAGTAAGGGTGGCAGGGAATACGAGCAGTACTTC. Translation gives CAWSKGGREYEQYF.

The chain recombines TRBV5-8 with TRBJ1-2; tentatively, D is TRBD1 (5 bases). V lost 4 bases and J 10 bases, leaving 17 bases between the germline ends. Germline V gives CDR1 SGHTS, CDR2 YDEGEE. The CDR3 has 13 amino acids. This chain's CDR3 is CASSPITYGAYTF. CDR3 sequence (DNA): TGTGCCAGCAGCCCGATAACCTATGGGGCCTACACCTTC. Full variable domain (missing parts from reference TRBV5-8 and TRBJ1-2): EAGVTQSPTHLIKTRGQQATLRCSPISGHTSVYWYQQALGLGLQFLLWYDEGEERNRGNFPPRFSGRQFPNYSSELNVNALELEDSALYLCASSPITYGAYTFGSGTRLTVV.

The rearrangement joins TRBV7-9 to TRBJ2-7, with 12 positions matching TRBD2. J was trimmed by 7 bases and V by 6 bases; bases with no gene match: 4. This CDR3 contains 13 residues. Germline values: CDR1 SEHNR, CDR2 FQNEAQ (reference sequence). Here the CDR3 reads CASRSGLAGEQYF. The CDR3 DNA reads TGTGCCAGCAGGTCCGGACTAGCGGGGGAGCAGTACTTC.

V usage is TRBV5-4 and J usage is TRBJ2-3; D may be TRBD2 (6 bases). Per germline, CDR1 SGHNT and CDR2 YYREEE (reference sequence). CDR3 length equals 15 residues. The V gene lost 2 bases and the J gene lost 5 bases, with 15 bases spanning the gap. The CDR3, as DNA: TGTGCCAGCAGCTTACCACTAGCCGAGGGAGATACGCAGTATTTT. This translates into CASSLPLAEGDTQYF.

This rearrangement joins TRBV2 to TRBJ1-4; D unclear. CDR1 is SNHLY and CDR2 is FYNNEI in the germline V gene. This CDR3 contains 13 residues. V lost 8 bases to trimming and J lost 5 bases, with 12 bases between them. The DNA for the CDR3 is TGTGCCAGCTTTGGGCGGCTGAATGAAAAACTGTTTTTT. Protein: CASFGRLNEKLFF.

The V gene is TRBV6-4, the J gene TRBJ2-2; TRBD2 agrees at 7 bases. Germline CDR1 MRHNA, CDR2 SNTAGT. This CDR3 has 14 amino acids. Germline trimming cut 6 bases from V and 5 bases from J; bases unmatched to any gene: 6. CDR3 DNA: TGTGCCAGCAGCCGGGAGGAGGTTACCGGGGAGCTGTTTTTT. It encodes CASSREEVTGELFF.

The rearrangement links TRBV5-1 to TRBJ1-1; 9 bases are a match to TRBD1. The CDR3 is made up of 18 amino acids. J gave up 0 bases and V 4 bases, and 13 bases lay outside the gene matches. Germline V lookup: CDR1 SGHRS, CDR2 YFSETQ. CDR3 residues: CASSEYGTGSIVNTEAFF. The CDR3 nucleotides are TGCGCCAGCAGCGAATACGGGACAGGGTCAATAGTGAACACTGAAGCTTTCTTT. Combining the CDR3 with reference TRBV5-1 and TRBJ1-1 gives the whole variable domain KAGVTQTPRYLIKTRGQQVTLSCSPISGHRSVSWYQQTPGQGLQFLFEYFSETQRNKGNFPGRFSGRQFSNSRSEMNVSTLELGDSALYLCASSEYGTGSIVNTEAFFGQGTRLTVV.

V gene TRBV5-1 combines with J gene TRBJ1-2, with D uncertain. With 4 bases removed from V and 2 bases from J, the gap between germline ends came to 18 bases. The CDR3 has 16 residues. Germline CDR1 reads SGHRS; CDR2 reads YFSETQ. CDR3 residues: CASSLLSGPTNYGYTF. The CDR3 nucleotides are TGCGCCAGCAGCCTTTTATCCGGACCGACGAACTATGGCTACACCTTC.

The V and J genes are TRBV6-5 and TRBJ1-4; the D is unclear. The V gene lost 7 bases and the J gene lost 0 bases, with 6 bases spanning the gap. The V gene's germline CDR1 is MNHEY and CDR2 SVGAGI. The CDR3 totals 13 residues. CDR3: CASIGATNEKLFF. The CDR3 nucleotides read TGTGCCAGCATTGGGGCAACTAATGAAAAACTGTTTTTT.

Here the CDR3 reads CASKGTASNYGYTF. As DNA, the CDR3 is TGTGCCAGTAAAGGAACAGCCTCTAACTATGGCTACACCTTC. The gene calls are TRBV19 and TRBJ1-2, with D hard to call. V was trimmed by 7 bases and J by 0 bases, leaving 12 bases between them. CDR1 is LNHDA, CDR2 SQIVND, per germline (reference sequence). There are 14 residues in the CDR3.

This clone occurred once. This chain uses TRBV6-5 with TRBJ1-3; the match to TRBD1 covers 7 bases. This CDR3 is 14 amino acids long. J gave up 2 bases and V 6 bases, and 4 bases lay outside the gene matches. Germline CDR1 is MNHEY and CDR2 is SVGAGI. This chain's CDR3 is CASRPGQAGNTIYF. The CDR3 DNA reads as TGTGCCAGCAGGCCAGGACAGGCTGGAAACACCATATATTTT.

The chain is built from TRBV19 and TRBJ1-5, with D perhaps matching TRBD1 (5 bases). Between the trimmed V and J ends, which lost 7 bases and 8 bases, there was a span of 18 bases. Germline CDR1 reads LNHDA; CDR2 reads SQIVND (reference sequence). The CDR3 covers 14 residues. CDR3: CASTHFSGSEPQHF. The CDR3 DNA reads as TGTGCCAGTACCCATTTCTCAGGGTCGGAGCCCCAGCATTTT.